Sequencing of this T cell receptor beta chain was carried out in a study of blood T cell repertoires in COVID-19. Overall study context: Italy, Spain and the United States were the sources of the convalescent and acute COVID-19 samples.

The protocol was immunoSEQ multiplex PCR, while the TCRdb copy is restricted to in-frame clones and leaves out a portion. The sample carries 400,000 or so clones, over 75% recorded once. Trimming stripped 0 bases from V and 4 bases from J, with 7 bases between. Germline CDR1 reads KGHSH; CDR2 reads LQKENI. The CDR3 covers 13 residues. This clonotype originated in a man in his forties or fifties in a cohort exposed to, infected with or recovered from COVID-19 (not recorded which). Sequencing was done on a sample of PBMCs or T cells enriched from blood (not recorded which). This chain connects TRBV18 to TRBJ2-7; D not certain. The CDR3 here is CASSPPERYEQYF. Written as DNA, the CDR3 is TGTGCCAGCTCACCACCGGAGCGTTACGAGCAGTACTTC.